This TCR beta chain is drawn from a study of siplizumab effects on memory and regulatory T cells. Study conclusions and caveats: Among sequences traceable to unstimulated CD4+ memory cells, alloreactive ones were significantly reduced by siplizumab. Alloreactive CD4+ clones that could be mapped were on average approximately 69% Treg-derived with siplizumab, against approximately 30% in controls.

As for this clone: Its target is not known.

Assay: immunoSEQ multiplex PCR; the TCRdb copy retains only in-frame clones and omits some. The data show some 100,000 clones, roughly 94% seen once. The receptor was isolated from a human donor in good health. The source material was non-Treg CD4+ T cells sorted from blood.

The CDR3: CASSPPGQKYNQPQHF. CDR3 nucleotide sequence: TGTGCCAGCTCACCACCTGGACAGAAGTATAATCAGCCCCAGCATTTT. The chain uses TRBV18 and TRBJ1-5; perhaps TRBD1 as D (6 bases). Trimming shortened V by 0 bases and J by 4 bases, and 13 bases separated the two germline ends. The CDR3 has 16 amino acids. Per germline, CDR1 KGHSH and CDR2 LQKENI.